These 9 T cell receptor beta chains were all obtained from the same sample, sequenced in a study of radiation and T cells in renal cell carcinoma. The method was immunoSEQ multiplex PCR; TCRdb's version includes in-frame clones alone and lacks a portion of them. The data hold about 150,000 clones, with roughly 86% observed a single time. Noted time point: blood 2 weeks post-SBRT. Noted treatment: 15 Gy SBRT to primary tumor, nephrectomy 4 weeks later. The sequencing here drew on blood, taken from a patient whose treatment included radiotherapy and nephrectomy. The receptor set was obtained from a woman aged 45-65 years with renal cell carcinoma.

V and J are TRBV11-2 and TRBJ1-2; the D is unclear. The CDR3 is made up of 12 amino acids. Germline V gene sequence: CDR1 SGHAT, CDR2 FQNNGV. The V and J ends lost 5 bases and 2 bases respectively, with 6 bases between them. The CDR3: CASSHPNYGYTF. CDR3 bases: TGTGCCAGCAGCCATCCGAACTATGGCTACACCTTC.

This clone was picked up one time. The V and J genes are TRBV7-6 and TRBJ1-1; D call uncertain. The CDR3 totals 15 residues. V shed 4 bases and J shed 0 bases, with 12 bases lying between them. CDR1 is SGHVS and CDR2 is FNYEAQ in the germline V gene. CDR3 loop: CASSSLGGMNTEAFF. DNA of the CDR3: TGTGCCAGCAGCTCCCTGGGAGGTATGAACACTGAAGCTTTCTTT.

This clone appeared a few times. CDR3: CASSQVRDSNQPQHF. CDR3 bases: TGCGCCAGCAGCCAAGTAAGGGACTCCAATCAGCCCCAGCATTTT. This rearrangement joins TRBV4-1 to TRBJ1-5; D is possibly TRBD1 (5 bases). Trimming took 1 base from V and 3 from J, leaving 10 bases between them. This CDR3 is 15 amino acids long. The V gene's germline CDR1 is MGHRA and CDR2 YSYEKL.

The chain recombines TRBV7-2 with TRBJ1-5; D may be TRBD1 (6 bases). Trimming left V 8 bases short and J 1 base short, with 15 bases between. Germline V lookup: CDR1 SGHTA, CDR2 FQGNSA. CDR3 size: 15 residues. The DNA for the CDR3 is TGTGCCAGCGTAGAACAGGGTTTGAGCAATCAGCCCCAGCATTTT. Residues: CASVEQGLSNQPQHF.

CDR3 amino acids: CASSTVAGYQETQYF. CDR3 coding DNA: TGTGCCAGTAGTACGGTAGCGGGGTACCAAGAGACCCAGTACTTC. The V gene is TRBV19, the J gene TRBJ2-5, with 8 bases fitting TRBD2. V trimming: 4 bases; J trimming: 0 bases; junction bases outside the gene matches: 4. The CDR3 is made up of 15 amino acids. Germline V gene sequence: CDR1 LNHDA, CDR2 SQIVND (reference sequence).

This CDR3 is CASSLFGGSNSPLHF. In DNA, the CDR3 is TGTGCCAGCAGTTTATTCGGGGGGAGTAATTCACCCCTCCACTTT. The J gene is TRBJ1-6, the V gene TRBV27; tentative D call: TRBD1 (5 bases). Trimming stripped 1 base from V and 6 bases from J, with 10 bases between. Germline V gene lookup returns CDR1 MNHEY and CDR2 SMNVEV (reference sequence). The CDR3 sequence is 15 residues long.

The genes are TRBV6-5 and TRBJ1-4; D is uncertain. Trimming removed 8 bases at V and 5 bases at J, with 12 bases between. The CDR3 runs 13 residues. Germline V gene sequence: CDR1 MNHEY, CDR2 SVGAGI. The chain's CDR3 is CASSGRINEKLFF. The CDR3 DNA follows: TGTGCCAGCTCGGGCAGAATCAATGAAAAACTGTTTTTT.

This chain joins TRBV7-2 and TRBJ2-5, with D hard to call. This CDR3 is 12 amino acids long. V was clipped by 2 bases and J by 4 bases, with 5 bases between them. Looked up from germline, CDR1 is SGHTA and CDR2 is FQGNSA. CDR3 residues: CASSLSRETQYF. The CDR3 DNA reads TGTGCCAGCAGCTTATCGCGAGAGACCCAGTACTTC.

The J gene is TRBJ1-2, the V gene TRBV18, with TRBD1 identical over 9 bases. CDR1 and CDR2 (germline): KGHSH, LQKENI. The CDR3 consists of 16 residues. With 6 bases clipped from V and 7 bases from J, the junction kept 15 bases outside the gene matches. The CDR3 sequence: CASSSLPEETGGGYTF. CDR3 nucleotide sequence: TGTGCCAGCTCGTCTCTACCAGAGGAGACAGGGGGTGGCTACACCTTC.